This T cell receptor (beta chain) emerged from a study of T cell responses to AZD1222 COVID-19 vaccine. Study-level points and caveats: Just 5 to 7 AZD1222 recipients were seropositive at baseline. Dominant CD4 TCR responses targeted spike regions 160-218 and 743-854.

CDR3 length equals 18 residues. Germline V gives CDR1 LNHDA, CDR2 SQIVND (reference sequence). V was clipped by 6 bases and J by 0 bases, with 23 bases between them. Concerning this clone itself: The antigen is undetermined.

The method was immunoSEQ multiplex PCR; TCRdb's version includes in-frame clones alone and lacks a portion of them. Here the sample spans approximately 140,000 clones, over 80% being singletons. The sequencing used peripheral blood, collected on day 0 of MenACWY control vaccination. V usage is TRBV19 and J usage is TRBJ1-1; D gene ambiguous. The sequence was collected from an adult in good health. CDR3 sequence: CASSPISLITHMNTEAFF. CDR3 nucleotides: TGTGCCAGTAGCCCCATTTCTTTAATCACTCACATGAACACTGAAGCTTTCTTT.